This T cell receptor beta chain was sequenced during a study of early T cells in non-severe SARS-CoV-2 infection. Study-level information: Sequencing targeted bulk RNA from unsorted whole blood, leaving chains unpaired.

Remarks on this clonotype: Antigen: not known.

Unique molecular identifiers (one per individual cDNA molecule) were attached. Using its own MiXCR run on the 5' RACE reads, TCRdb lists one record per CDR3 protein. This sample has about 72,000 distinct CDR3 sequences, with around 10% found just once. Overall study findings and caveats: Clonotype matching in VDJdb favored anti-spike CD8 responses and did not capture private and CD4 specificities.

This CDR3 is 11 amino acids long. V was shortened by 8 bases and J by 6 bases, with 9 bases between the two germline ends. Material: whole blood, obtained at baseline. The V call is TRBV12-3 or TRBV12-4, the J call TRBJ2-3; D not certain. The TCR sequence derives from an adult who was a healthcare worker with PCR-confirmed SARS-CoV-2 infection or an uninfected control (not recorded which). This CDR3 is CASPVADTQYF. The CDR3 region has the DNA TGTGCCAGCCCGGTGGCTGATACGCAGTATTTT.